The source of this T cell receptor (beta chain) is a study of blood T cell repertoires in COVID-19. Study overall: There were acute and convalescent COVID-19 samples, and they came from the United States, Italy and Spain. Sample material is recorded as cDNA or gDNA derived from T cells, B-cell-depleted T cells, or PBMCs.

This clone has a single count. Original methodology: Estimates of nucleated cell counts were drawn from the amplification of reference gene primers. Sequencing used immunoSEQ multiplex PCR; TCRdb keeps in-frame clones, though not all of them. V and J calls and clone size are given by that table; D and trimming were obtained from the DNA. The table includes around 300,000 clones, 70% to 90% detected once. V lost 3 bases, J lost 4 bases, and 15 bases stayed unmatched. This CDR3 is built from 18 residues. Germline V lookup: CDR1 MGHRA, CDR2 YSYEKL. The receptor was derived from an older woman with acute or convalescent COVID-19. The J gene is TRBJ2-3, the V gene TRBV4-1; TRBD1 aligns across 8 bases. The specimen sequenced was peripheral blood. Written as DNA, the CDR3 is TGCGCCAGCAGCCAGGCGTCGACAGGGGTAGATTTCGCAGATACGCAGTATTTT. Translating gives CASSQASTGVDFADTQYF.